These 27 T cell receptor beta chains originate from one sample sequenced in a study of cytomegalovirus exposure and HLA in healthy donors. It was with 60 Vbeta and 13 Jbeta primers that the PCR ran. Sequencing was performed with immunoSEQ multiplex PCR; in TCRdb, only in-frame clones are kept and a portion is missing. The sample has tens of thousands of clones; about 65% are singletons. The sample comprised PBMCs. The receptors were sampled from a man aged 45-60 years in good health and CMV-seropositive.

The CDR3 loop reads CASSRPGTGGRTETQYF. The CDR3, as DNA: TGCGCCAGCAGCCGACCTGGGACAGGGGGGAGGACGGAGACCCAGTACTTC. The chain has TRBV5-1 and TRBJ2-5; 11 nucleotides align to TRBD1. Germline V gene data show CDR1 as SGHRS and CDR2 as YFSETQ. There are 17 residues in the CDR3. V lost 4 bases to trimming and J lost 5 bases; unmatched junction nucleotides: 13.

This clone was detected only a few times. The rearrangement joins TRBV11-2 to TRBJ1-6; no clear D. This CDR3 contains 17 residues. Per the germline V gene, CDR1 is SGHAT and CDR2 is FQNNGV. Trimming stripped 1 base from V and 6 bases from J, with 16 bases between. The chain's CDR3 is CASSLVLGADLNSPLHF. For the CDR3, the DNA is TGTGCCAGCAGCTTAGTTTTGGGAGCGGATCTTAATTCACCCCTCCACTTT.

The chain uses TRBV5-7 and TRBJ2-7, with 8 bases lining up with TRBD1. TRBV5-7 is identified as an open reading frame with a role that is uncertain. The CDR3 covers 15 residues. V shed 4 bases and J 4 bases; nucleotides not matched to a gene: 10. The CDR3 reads CASSQRTGPPYEQYF. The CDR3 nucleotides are TGTGCCAGCAGCCAGAGGACAGGGCCTCCTTACGAGCAGTACTTC.

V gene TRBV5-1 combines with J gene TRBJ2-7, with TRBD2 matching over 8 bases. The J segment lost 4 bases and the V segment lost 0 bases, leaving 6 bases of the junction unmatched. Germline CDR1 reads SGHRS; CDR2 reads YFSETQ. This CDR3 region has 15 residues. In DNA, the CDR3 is TGCGCCAGCAGCTTGGGTAGCGGGGAACAATACGAGCAGTACTTC. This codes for CASSLGSGEQYEQYF.

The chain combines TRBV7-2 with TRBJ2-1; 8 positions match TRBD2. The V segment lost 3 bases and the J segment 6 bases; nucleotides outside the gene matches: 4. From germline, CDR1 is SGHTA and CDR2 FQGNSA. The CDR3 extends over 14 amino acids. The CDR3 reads CASSFAGRANEQFF. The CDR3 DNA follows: TGTGCCAGCAGCTTCGCCGGGAGGGCCAATGAGCAGTTCTTC.

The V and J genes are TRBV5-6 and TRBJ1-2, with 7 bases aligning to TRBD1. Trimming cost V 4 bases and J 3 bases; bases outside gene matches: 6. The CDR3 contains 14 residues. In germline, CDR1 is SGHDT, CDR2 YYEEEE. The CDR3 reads CASSETGIDYGYTF. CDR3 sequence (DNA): TGTGCCAGCAGCGAGACAGGGATTGACTATGGCTACACCTTC.

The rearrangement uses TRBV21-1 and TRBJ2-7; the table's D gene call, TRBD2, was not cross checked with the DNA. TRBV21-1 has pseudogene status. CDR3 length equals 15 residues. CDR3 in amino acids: CASSSGVMVFYEQYF. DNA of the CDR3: TGTGCCAGCAGCTCGGGGGTAATGGTGTTCTACGAGCAGTACTTC.

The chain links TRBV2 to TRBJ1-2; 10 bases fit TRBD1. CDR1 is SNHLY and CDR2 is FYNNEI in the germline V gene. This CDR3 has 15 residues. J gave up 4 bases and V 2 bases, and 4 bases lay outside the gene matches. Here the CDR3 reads CASSERTGGVYGYTF. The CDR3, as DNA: TGTGCCAGCAGTGAAAGGACAGGGGGTGTCTATGGCTACACCTTC.

CDR3 sequence reads: CASLLGLAGEGGLGAQYF. The CDR3 coding sequence is TGTGCCAGCCTACTCGGACTAGCGGGAGAGGGAGGCCTTGGGGCCCAGTACTTC. The rearrangement links TRBV13 to TRBJ2-5; 13 nucleotides agree with TRBD2. V dropped 8 bases and J dropped 9; count of bases not matched to a gene: 21. The CDR3 totals 18 residues. Germline V gene lookup returns CDR1 PRHDT and CDR2 FYEKMQ (reference sequence).

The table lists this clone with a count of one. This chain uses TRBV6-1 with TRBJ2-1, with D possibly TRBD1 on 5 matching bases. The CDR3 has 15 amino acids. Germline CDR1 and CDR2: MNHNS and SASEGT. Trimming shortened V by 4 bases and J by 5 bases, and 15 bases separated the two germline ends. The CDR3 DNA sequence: TGTGCCAGCAGTGCCCTGAAGGGGCCGAACAATGAGCAGTTCTTC. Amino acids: CASSALKGPNNEQFF.

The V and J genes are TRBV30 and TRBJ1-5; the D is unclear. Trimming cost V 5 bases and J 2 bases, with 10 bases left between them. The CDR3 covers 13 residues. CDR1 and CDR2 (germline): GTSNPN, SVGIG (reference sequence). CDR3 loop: CAWSLEGNQPQHF. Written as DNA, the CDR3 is TGTGCCTGGTCGTTGGAGGGCAATCAGCCCCAGCATTTT. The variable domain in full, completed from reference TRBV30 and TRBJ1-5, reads SQTIHQWPATLVQPVGSPLSLECTVEGTSNPNLYWYRQAAGRGLQLLFYSVGIGQISSEVPQNLSASRPQDRQFILSSKKLLLSDSGFYLCAWSLEGNQPQHFGDGTRLSIL.

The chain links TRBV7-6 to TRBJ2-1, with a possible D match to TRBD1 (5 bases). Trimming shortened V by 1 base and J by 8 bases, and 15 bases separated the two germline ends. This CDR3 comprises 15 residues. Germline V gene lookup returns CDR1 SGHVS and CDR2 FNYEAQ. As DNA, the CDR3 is TGTGCCAGCAGCTTAGTGCGGACACCAACCCATGAGCAGTTCTTC. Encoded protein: CASSLVRTPTHEQFF.

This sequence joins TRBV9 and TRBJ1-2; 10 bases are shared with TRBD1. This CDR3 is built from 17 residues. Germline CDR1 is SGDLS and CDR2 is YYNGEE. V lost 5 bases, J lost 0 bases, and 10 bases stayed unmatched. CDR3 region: CASRRPGQGKTNYGYTF. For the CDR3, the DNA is TGTGCCAGCAGAAGACCGGGACAGGGGAAAACTAACTATGGCTACACCTTC.

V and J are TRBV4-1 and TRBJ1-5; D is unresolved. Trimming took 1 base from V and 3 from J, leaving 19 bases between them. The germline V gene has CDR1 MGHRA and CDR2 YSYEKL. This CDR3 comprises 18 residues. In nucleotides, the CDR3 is TGCGCCAGCAGCCAAGGGCGGATCAAAGCCGGGGACAATCAGCCCCAGCATTTT. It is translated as CASSQGRIKAGDNQPQHF.

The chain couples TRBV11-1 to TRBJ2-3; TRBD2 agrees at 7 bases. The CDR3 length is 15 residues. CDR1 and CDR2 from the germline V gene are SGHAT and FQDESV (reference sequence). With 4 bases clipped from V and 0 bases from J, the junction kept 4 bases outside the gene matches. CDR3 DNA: TGTGCCAGCAGCTCAGCGGGGCAAAGCACAGATACGCAGTATTTT. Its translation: CASSSAGQSTDTQYF.

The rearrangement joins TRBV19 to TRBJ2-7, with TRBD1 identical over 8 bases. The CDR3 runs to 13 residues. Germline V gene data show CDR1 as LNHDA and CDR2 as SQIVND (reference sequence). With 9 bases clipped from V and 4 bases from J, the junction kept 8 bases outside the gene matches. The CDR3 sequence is CASAAGGAYEQYF. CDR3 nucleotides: TGTGCCAGCGCGGCAGGGGGCGCGTACGAGCAGTACTTC.

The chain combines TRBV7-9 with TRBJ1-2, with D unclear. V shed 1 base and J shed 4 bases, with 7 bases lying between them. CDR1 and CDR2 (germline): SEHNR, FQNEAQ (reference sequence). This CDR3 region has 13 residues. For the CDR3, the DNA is TGTGCCAGCAGCTTAGGACTCTCCTATGGCTACACCTTC. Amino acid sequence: CASSLGLSYGYTF.

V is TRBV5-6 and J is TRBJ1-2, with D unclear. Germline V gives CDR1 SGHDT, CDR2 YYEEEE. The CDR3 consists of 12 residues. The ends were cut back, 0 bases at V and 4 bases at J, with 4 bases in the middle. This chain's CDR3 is CASSLAVYGYTF. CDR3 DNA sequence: TGTGCCAGCAGCTTGGCCGTCTATGGCTACACCTTC.

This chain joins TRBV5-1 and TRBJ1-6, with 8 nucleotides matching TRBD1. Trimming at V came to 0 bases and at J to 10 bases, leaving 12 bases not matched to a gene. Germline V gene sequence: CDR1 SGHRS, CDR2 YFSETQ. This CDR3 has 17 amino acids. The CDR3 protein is CASSLALVGQGGSPLHF. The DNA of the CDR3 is TGCGCCAGCAGCTTGGCTCTCGTCGGACAGGGCGGCTCACCCCTCCACTTT.

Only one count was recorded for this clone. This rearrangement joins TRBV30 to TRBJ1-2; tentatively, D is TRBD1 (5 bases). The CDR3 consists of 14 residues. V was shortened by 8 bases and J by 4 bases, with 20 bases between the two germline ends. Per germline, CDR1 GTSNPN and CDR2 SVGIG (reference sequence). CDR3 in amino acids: CALSQGAQTYGYTF. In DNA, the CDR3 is TGTGCCCTCTCTCAGGGTGCCCAAACCTATGGCTACACCTTC.

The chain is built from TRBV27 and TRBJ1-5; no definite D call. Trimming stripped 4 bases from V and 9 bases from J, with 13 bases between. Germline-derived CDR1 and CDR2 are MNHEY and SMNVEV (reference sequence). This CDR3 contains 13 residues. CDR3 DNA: TGTGCCAGCAGTTACGAGTCTAGTTCGCCCCAGCATTTT. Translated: CASSYESSSPQHF.

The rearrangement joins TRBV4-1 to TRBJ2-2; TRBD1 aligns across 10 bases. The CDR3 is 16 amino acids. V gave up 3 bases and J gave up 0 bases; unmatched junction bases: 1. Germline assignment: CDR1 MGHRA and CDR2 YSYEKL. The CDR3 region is CASSQTGGANTGELFF. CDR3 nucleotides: TGCGCCAGCAGCCAGACAGGGGGCGCGAACACCGGGGAGCTGTTTTTT.

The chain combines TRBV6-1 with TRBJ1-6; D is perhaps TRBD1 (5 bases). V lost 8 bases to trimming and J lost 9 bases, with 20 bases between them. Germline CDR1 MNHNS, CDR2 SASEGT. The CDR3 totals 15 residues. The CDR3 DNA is TGTGCCAGCTTGGGCCTAAGGGGCGGGGGTTCACCCCTCCACTTT. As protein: CASLGLRGGGSPLHF.

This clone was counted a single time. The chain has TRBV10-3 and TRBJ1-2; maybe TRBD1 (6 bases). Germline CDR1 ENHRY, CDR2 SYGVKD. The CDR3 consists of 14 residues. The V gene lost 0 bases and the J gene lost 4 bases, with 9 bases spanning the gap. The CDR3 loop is CAISESRQVYGYTF. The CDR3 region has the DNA TGTGCCATCAGTGAGTCGCGACAGGTCTATGGCTACACCTTC.

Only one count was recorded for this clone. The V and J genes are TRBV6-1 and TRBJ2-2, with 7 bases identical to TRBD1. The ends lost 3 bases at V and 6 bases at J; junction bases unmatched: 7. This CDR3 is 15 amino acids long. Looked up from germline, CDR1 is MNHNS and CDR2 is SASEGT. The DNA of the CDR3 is TGTGCCAGCAGTGAGTTGGCAGGACAGGCCGGGGAGCTGTTTTTT. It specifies CASSELAGQAGELFF.

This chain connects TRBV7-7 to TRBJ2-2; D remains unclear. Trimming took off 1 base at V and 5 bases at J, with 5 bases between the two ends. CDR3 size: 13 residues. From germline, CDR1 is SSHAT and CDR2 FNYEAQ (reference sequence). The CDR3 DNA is TGTGCCAGCAGCTTAGAGGAGACCGGGGAGCTGTTTTTT. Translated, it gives CASSLEETGELFF.

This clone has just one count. This CDR3 reads CASSLIDRGPTEAFF. CDR3 DNA: TGTGCCAGCAGCTTGATCGACAGGGGGCCGACTGAAGCTTTCTTT. The chain employs TRBV7-9 and TRBJ1-1; 10 bases fit TRBD1. CDR1 is SEHNR, CDR2 FQNEAQ, per germline (reference sequence). J was trimmed by 5 bases and V by 3 bases; bases with no gene match: 6. CDR3 size: 15 residues.